Shown below are 26 T cell receptor beta chains from a single sample sequenced in a study of blood T cell repertoires in COVID-19. This table comes from immunoSEQ multiplex PCR, and its TCRdb copy is limited to in-frame clones, with some not included. The repertoire holds 100,000 to 150,000 clones, with just under 85% as singletons. Sample: peripheral blood. The receptors come from a woman aged 45-60 years with acute or convalescent COVID-19.

Comments on this clone: The same CDR3 is also encoded by other DNA sequences in this sample. V gene TRBV6-5 combines with J gene TRBJ1-4, with D possibly TRBD1 on 6 matching bases. This CDR3 is 14 amino acids long. Trimming removed 6 bases from V and 8 bases from J, with 16 bases in between. Germline CDR1 is MNHEY and CDR2 is SVGAGI. CDR3 residues: CASRLGGAGEKLFF. As DNA, the CDR3 is TGTGCCAGCAGATTGGGGGGGGCAGGAGAAAAACTGTTTTTT.

The chain combines TRBV6-5 with TRBJ2-1, with D tentatively TRBD1 (5 bases). The CDR3 spans 13 residues. The V end was cut by 5 bases, the J end by 5 bases, with 10 bases between. Germline-derived CDR1 and CDR2 are MNHEY and SVGAGI. CDR3 loop: CASSTTDDNEQFF. CDR3 bases: TGTGCCAGCAGTACGACAGATGACAATGAGCAGTTCTTC.

The V gene is TRBV5-4, the J gene TRBJ2-7, with 12 bases identical to TRBD1. The V gene end was trimmed by 4 bases and the J gene end by 2 bases; junction bases not matched to a gene: 13. This CDR3 is built from 18 residues. The germline CDR1 and CDR2 sequences are SGHNT and YYREEE (reference sequence). CDR3 loop: CASSTLRDRGRRTYEQYF. CDR3 bases: TGTGCCAGCAGCACTCTCCGGGACAGGGGGCGTCGGACCTACGAGCAGTACTTC. Full variable domain (missing parts from reference TRBV5-4 and TRBJ2-7): ETGVTQSPTHLIKTRGQQVTLRCSSQSGHNTVSWYQQALGQGPQFIFQYYREEENGRGNFPPRFSGLQFPNYSSELNVNALELDDSALYLCASSTLRDRGRRTYEQYFGPGTRLTVT.

The chain employs TRBV19 and TRBJ1-5; the match to TRBD1 covers 11 bases. The ends lost 4 bases at V and 4 bases at J; junction bases unmatched: 6. The germline gives CDR1 LNHDA, CDR2 SQIVND (reference sequence). This CDR3 is 16 amino acids long. The CDR3 nucleotides are TGTGCCAGTAGTACTTGGACAGGGGGCGGGAATCAGCCCCAGCATTTT. Protein sequence: CASSTWTGGGNQPQHF.

This clone was seen a handful of times. V is TRBV5-1 and J is TRBJ1-3; 9 positions match TRBD1. Per germline, CDR1 SGHRS and CDR2 YFSETQ. After removal of 4 bases from V and 0 bases from J, the junction contained 2 bases not matched to a gene. The CDR3 is 15 amino acids. CDR3 nucleotides: TGCGCCAGCAGCGACAGGGGGTCCTCTGGAAACACCATATATTTT. Protein product: CASSDRGSSGNTIYF. Full variable domain (remainder filled in from reference TRBV5-1 and TRBJ1-3): KAGVTQTPRYLIKTRGQQVTLSCSPISGHRSVSWYQQTPGQGLQFLFEYFSETQRNKGNFPGRFSGRQFSNSRSEMNVSTLELGDSALYLCASSDRGSSGNTIYFGEGSWLTVV.

This clone was picked up a small number of times. The genes are TRBV28 and TRBJ1-2; D possibly corresponds to TRBD1 (5 bases). The CDR3 runs 15 residues. Looked up from germline, CDR1 is MDHEN and CDR2 is SYDVKM. Trimming stripped 4 bases from V and 8 bases from J, with 20 bases between. CDR3 bases: TGTGCCAGCAGTTCCCCCTCGACAGCCCTGGGGGGCTACACCTTC. It encodes CASSSPSTALGGYTF.

This chain links TRBV15 with TRBJ1-2; the D gene is possibly TRBD1 (6 bases). The CDR3 has 16 residues. CDR1 and CDR2 from the germline V gene are LNHNV and YYDKDF (reference sequence). Trimming removed 0 bases from V and 6 bases from J, with 17 bases in between. The CDR3 DNA reads TGTGCCACCAGCAGAGAGGGGGTTATTAACAGGGATGGCTACACCTTC. Its translation: CATSREGVINRDGYTF.

In this sample, this clone turned up many times. This chain uses TRBV28 with TRBJ2-7; 10 nucleotides line up with TRBD2. The length of the CDR3 is 15 residues. The V and J ends lost 6 bases and 2 bases, in that order; junction bases with no gene match: 7. Germline assignment: CDR1 MDHEN and CDR2 SYDVKM. Here the CDR3 reads CASRPSGGFAYEQYF. In nucleotides, the CDR3 is TGTGCCAGCAGACCTAGCGGGGGCTTTGCCTACGAGCAGTACTTC. Full variable domain (rest looked up from reference TRBV28 and TRBJ2-7): DVKVTQSSRYLVKRTGEKVFLECVQDMDHENMFWYRQDPGLGLRLIYFSYDVKMKEKGDIPEGYSVSREKKERFSLILESASTNQTSMYLCASRPSGGFAYEQYFGPGTRLTVT.

The chain uses TRBV6-6 and TRBJ1-1; maybe TRBD1 (6 bases). Per the germline V gene, CDR1 is MNHNY and CDR2 is SVGAGI (reference sequence). Trimming removed 5 bases from V and 2 bases from J, with 15 bases in between. The CDR3 runs to 15 residues. DNA of the CDR3: TGTGCCAGCAGTCAAGGGGGGGAAATAAACACTGAAGCTTTCTTT. Translated: CASSQGGEINTEAFF.

This chain links TRBV3-1 (or the pseudogene TRBV3-2) with TRBJ1-5; tentatively, D is TRBD1 (5 bases). V was clipped by 3 bases and J by 0 bases, with 9 bases between them. This CDR3 is 15 amino acids long. The germline V gene has CDR1 LGHDT and CDR2 YNNKEL (reference sequence). In DNA, the CDR3 is TGTGCCAGCAGCCACCAGGGACTTAGCAATCAGCCCCAGCATTTT. It translates to CASSHQGLSNQPQHF.

The CDR3 sequence: CASSLGGAATEAFF. The CDR3 region has the DNA TGTGCCAGCAGTTTAGGGGGCGCGGCCACTGAAGCTTTCTTT. J is TRBJ1-1 and V is TRBV28; weak D call: TRBD1 (6 bases). The CDR3 has 14 amino acids. V lost 2 bases to trimming and J lost 4 bases, with 11 bases between them. CDR1 is MDHEN, CDR2 SYDVKM, per germline.

This clone has a single count. The chain couples TRBV18 to TRBJ2-2; TRBD1 matches 8 bases. The CDR3 is 16 amino acids. With 1 base clipped from V and 7 bases from J, the junction kept 8 bases outside the gene matches. From germline, CDR1 is KGHSH and CDR2 LQKENI. The CDR3 DNA sequence: TGTGCCAGCTCACCACAAGGGACAGGTTTGAGCGGGGAGCTGTTTTTT. This codes for CASSPQGTGLSGELFF.

The gene calls are TRBV10-3 and TRBJ2-7, with 8 bases that match TRBD1. The ends lost 6 bases at V and 5 bases at J; junction bases unmatched: 6. Germline loops: CDR1 ENHRY, CDR2 SYGVKD. CDR3 length equals 13 residues. DNA of the CDR3: TGTGCCATCAGAGAACAGGGGGTAGACGAGCAGTACTTC. This gives the protein CAIREQGVDEQYF.

The chain couples TRBV5-6 to TRBJ2-3; D is undetermined. V shed 0 bases and J shed 1 base, with 9 bases lying between them. Germline V gene data show CDR1 as SGHDT and CDR2 as YYEEEE. CDR3 length: 15 amino acids. DNA of the CDR3: TGTGCCAGCAGCTTGGTAGATTCTCGCACAGATACGCAGTATTTT. Translating it yields CASSLVDSRTDTQYF.

This chain connects TRBV28 to TRBJ1-1; TRBD1 matches 7 bases. Trimming took 5 bases from V and 5 from J; bases not matched to a gene: 8. The CDR3 sequence is 14 residues long. Germline CDR1 MDHEN, CDR2 SYDVKM. CDR3 region: CASSADRVRTEAFF. The CDR3 nucleotides are TGTGCCAGCAGTGCCGACAGGGTAAGAACTGAAGCTTTCTTT. The full variable domain, in which reference TRBV28 and TRBJ1-1 provide the parts outside the CDR3, is DVKVTQSSRYLVKRTGEKVFLECVQDMDHENMFWYRQDPGLGLRLIYFSYDVKMKEKGDIPEGYSVSREKKERFSLILESASTNQTSMYLCASSADRVRTEAFFGQGTRLTVV.

This clone appeared a single time. CDR3 nucleotide sequence: TGTGCCAGCAGCTTAATGGAGAACTATGGCTACACCTTC. It yields the protein CASSLMENYGYTF. V usage is TRBV6-6 and J usage is TRBJ1-2; no definite D call. Trimming shortened V by 6 bases and J by 2 bases, and 10 bases separated the two germline ends. The CDR3 runs to 13 residues. Germline-derived CDR1 and CDR2 are MNHNY and SVGAGI (reference sequence).

The rearrangement links TRBV2 to TRBJ2-3, with 10 bases identical to TRBD2. J gave up 1 base and V 4 bases, and 11 bases lay outside the gene matches. Germline V gene data show CDR1 as SNHLY and CDR2 as FYNNEI. CDR3 length: 18 residues. The CDR3 DNA is TGTGCCAGCAGTGTGGGTAGCGGGGGGCCTTATGGCACAGATACGCAGTATTTT. This encodes CASSVGSGGPYGTDTQYF.

The chain combines TRBV4-1 with TRBJ2-1; maybe TRBD2 (6 bases). Germline CDR1 reads MGHRA; CDR2 reads YSYEKL. V lost 0 bases to trimming and J lost 6 bases, with 15 bases between them. This CDR3 is built from 16 residues. The CDR3 loop reads CASSQDSGPGGNEQFF. The CDR3 DNA is TGCGCCAGCAGCCAAGATTCAGGCCCCGGGGGCAATGAGCAGTTCTTC.

The chain recombines TRBV6-5 with TRBJ1-5; D is undetermined. V was trimmed by 7 bases and J by 2 bases, leaving 6 bases between them. From germline, CDR1 is MNHEY and CDR2 SVGAGI. The CDR3 is made up of 12 amino acids. CDR3 region: CASTGGNQPQHF. Written as DNA, the CDR3 is TGTGCCAGCACAGGTGGCAATCAGCCCCAGCATTTT.

The chain couples TRBV7-8 to TRBJ2-1; 7 nucleotides align to TRBD2. Germline trimming cut 5 bases from V and 5 bases from J; bases unmatched to any gene: 24. The CDR3 totals 20 residues. Germline loops: CDR1 SGHVS, CDR2 FQNEAQ. In DNA form, the CDR3 reads TGTGCCAGCAGCCCTTCATCGAGACTAGCTAGAAGTGTTACAAACAATGAGCAGTTCTTC. It translates to CASSPSSRLARSVTNNEQFF.

The chain links TRBV5-6 to TRBJ2-7, with TRBD2 matching over 13 bases. CDR1 SGHDT and CDR2 YYEEEE come from the germline V gene. The CDR3 is 16 amino acids. The junction had 4 bases not matched to a gene; V was cut back by 2 bases and J by 2 bases. The CDR3 loop is CASSFLGLAGTYEQYF. The CDR3 coding sequence is TGTGCCAGCAGCTTCCTGGGACTAGCGGGGACCTACGAGCAGTACTTC.

The chain has TRBV24-1 and TRBJ1-2, with 10 bases lining up with TRBD1. Germline V gene sequence: CDR1 KGHDR, CDR2 SFDVKD. The CDR3 is 14 residues long. V shed 4 bases, J shed 6 bases, and the junction held 4 bases outside the gene matches. The CDR3 bases are TGTGCCACCAGTGACCAGGGACAGGGGAATGGCTACACCTTC. Translation gives CATSDQGQGNGYTF.

This clone was counted only a few times. This rearrangement joins TRBV7-6 to TRBJ2-1; 11 bases match TRBD2. V was clipped by 5 bases and J by 5 bases; unmatched bases: 5. The CDR3 totals 15 residues. The V gene's germline CDR1 is SGHVS and CDR2 FNYEAQ. The CDR3 sequence: CASSPLAGGNNEQFF. The CDR3, as DNA: TGTGCCAGCAGCCCCCTAGCGGGGGGAAACAATGAGCAGTTCTTC.

This chain joins TRBV6-5 and TRBJ2-5; 7 bases are a match to TRBD1. Looked up from germline, CDR1 is MNHEY and CDR2 is SVGAGI. The CDR3 spans 14 residues. V gave up 6 bases and J gave up 4 bases; unmatched junction bases: 8. The DNA for the CDR3 is TGTGCCAGCAGCACAGGGGTTGGCGTAGAGACCCAGTACTTC. Amino acid sequence: CASSTGVGVETQYF.

J is TRBJ1-6 and V is TRBV5-1; D perhaps matches TRBD1 (6 bases). The V end lost 3 bases, the J end lost 8 bases, and 6 bases lay between the germline ends. Looked up from germline, CDR1 is SGHRS and CDR2 is YFSETQ. The CDR3 spans 12 residues. DNA for the CDR3: TGCGCCAGCAGCTCAGGGGATTCACCCCTCCACTTT. It codes for CASSSGDSPLHF. Looking up the rest from reference TRBV5-1 and TRBJ1-6 gives the full variable domain: KAGVTQTPRYLIKTRGQQVTLSCSPISGHRSVSWYQQTPGQGLQFLFEYFSETQRNKGNFPGRFSGRQFSNSRSEMNVSTLELGDSALYLCASSSGDSPLHFGNGTRLTVT.

The chain couples TRBV12-3 or TRBV12-4 to TRBJ1-1; TRBD1 matches 10 bases. The J segment lost 6 bases and the V segment lost 8 bases, leaving 6 bases of the junction unmatched. This CDR3 comprises 13 residues. As DNA, the CDR3 is TGTGCCAGCGGACCGGGACAGGGGTCTGAAGCTTTCTTT. It translates to CASGPGQGSEAFF.